Reported below is one T cell receptor beta chain. The sample belongs to a study of shared clonotypes between healthy human individuals. Clones were read by immunoSEQ multiplex PCR, and TCRdb kept only the in-frame ones, dropping some. The table records millions of clones, about 95% of them present only once. The naive CD8 fraction comprised CD45RO-negative cells positively selected for CCR7 and excluded terminally differentiated effector memory CD45RA+ cells. V lost 3 bases to trimming and J lost 3 bases, with 15 bases between them. Germline CDR1 is LNHDA and CDR2 is SQIVND (reference sequence). The CDR3 has 16 residues.

The chain links TRBV19 to TRBJ1-5, with D uncertain. Sequencing input: naive CD8+ T cells sorted from blood. The receptor comes from a man between 18 and 29 years old in good health. In nucleotides, the CDR3 is TGTGCCAGTAGTATGTGGGGAGCTGCTGACAATCAGCCCCAGCATTTT. Encoded protein: CASSMWGAADNQPQHF.